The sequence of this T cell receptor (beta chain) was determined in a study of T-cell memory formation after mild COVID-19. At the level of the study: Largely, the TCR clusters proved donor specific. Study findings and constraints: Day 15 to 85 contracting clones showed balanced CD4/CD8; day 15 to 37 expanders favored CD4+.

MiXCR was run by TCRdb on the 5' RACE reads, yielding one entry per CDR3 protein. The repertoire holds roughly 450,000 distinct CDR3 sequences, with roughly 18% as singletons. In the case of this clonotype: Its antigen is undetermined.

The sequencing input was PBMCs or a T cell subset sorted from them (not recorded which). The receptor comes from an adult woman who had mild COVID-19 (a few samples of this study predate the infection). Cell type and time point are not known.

The chain's CDR3 is CASSLLAGGEQFF. The CDR3 DNA is TGTGCCAGCAGCTTGCTAGCGGGAGGGGAGCAGTTCTTC. This chain joins TRBV13 and TRBJ2-1; 12 nucleotides agree with TRBD2. Looked up from germline, CDR1 is PRHDT and CDR2 is FYEKMQ (reference sequence). The CDR3 sequence is 13 residues long. V shed 3 bases, J shed 10 bases, and the junction held 1 base outside the gene matches.